This entry is about one T cell receptor beta chain. Germline loops: CDR1 SGHAT, CDR2 FQNNGV. Trimming at V came to 2 bases and at J to 0 bases, leaving 4 bases not matched to a gene. This CDR3 has 16 amino acids. The data are from a study of blood T cell repertoires in COVID-19. Study in general: COVID-19 samples, acute and convalescent, were from the United States, Italy and Spain. Nucleic acid was either cDNA or gDNA, and it came from T cells, B-cell-depleted T cells, or PBMCs.

In the study's own analysis: By means of reference gene primer amplification, nucleated cell counts were estimated. Profiled with immunoSEQ multiplex PCR; TCRdb holds only in-frame clones, not every one. That table furnishes V, J and clone size, whereas the DNA furnished D and trimming. The data contain approximately 450,000 clones, around 89% of them singletons. The sequenced material came from peripheral blood. This receptor was obtained from a woman aged 25-40 years with acute or convalescent COVID-19. The chain combines TRBV11-2 with TRBJ2-7; 10 nucleotides agree with TRBD1. This chain's CDR3 is CASSLRTGGISYEQYF. The CDR3 bases are TGTGCCAGCAGCTTACGGACAGGGGGAATCTCCTACGAGCAGTACTTC.